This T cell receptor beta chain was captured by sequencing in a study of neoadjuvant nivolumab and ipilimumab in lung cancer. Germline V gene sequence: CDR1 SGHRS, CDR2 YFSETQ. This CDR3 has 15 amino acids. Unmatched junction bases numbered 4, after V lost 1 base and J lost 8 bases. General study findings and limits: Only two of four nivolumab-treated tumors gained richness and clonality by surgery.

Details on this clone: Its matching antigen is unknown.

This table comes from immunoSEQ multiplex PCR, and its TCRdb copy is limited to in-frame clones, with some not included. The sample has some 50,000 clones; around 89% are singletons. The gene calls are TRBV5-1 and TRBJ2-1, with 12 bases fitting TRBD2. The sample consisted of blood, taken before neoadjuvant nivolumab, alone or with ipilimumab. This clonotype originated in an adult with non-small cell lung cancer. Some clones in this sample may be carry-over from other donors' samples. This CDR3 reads CASSLFLAGGDEQFF. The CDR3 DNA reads TGCGCCAGCAGCTTGTTCCTAGCGGGAGGGGATGAGCAGTTCTTC.